These T cell receptor beta chains were read from a single sample in a study of blood T cell repertoires in COVID-19. Using immunoSEQ multiplex PCR, the repertoire was profiled, and TCRdb retains in-frame clones only, with some absent. Here the sample spans under 300,000 clones, approximately 84% being singletons. What was sequenced was peripheral blood. The source of these receptors is a human donor with COVID-19, enrolled during active disease. The donor label of this sample is uncertain. Each CDR3 is given with its conserved first and last residue. The size field is filled for only some rows; it gives once, few, many or a size class.

CDR3: CAISEYEGGITAFF
J: TRBJ1-1
size: -
V: TRBV10-3
length: 14

CDR3: CASSSPGLDYEQYF
J: TRBJ2-7
size: -
V: TRBV27
length: 14

CDR3: CATRPSGPGYTF
J: TRBJ1-2
size: -
V: TRBV24-1
length: 12

CDR3: CASSKVSGGELFF
J: TRBJ2-2
size: -
V: TRBV12-3/TRBV12-4
length: 13

CDR3: CASSLDSTDTQYF
J: TRBJ2-3
size: -
V: TRBV27
length: 13

CDR3: CASSREGGYNEQFF
J: TRBJ2-1
size: -
V: TRBV11-3
length: 14

CDR3: CASSRGLTNSPLHF
J: TRBJ1-6
size: many
V: TRBV5-8
length: 14

CDR3: CSVGGYTEAFF
J: TRBJ1-1
size: -
V: TRBV29-1
length: 11

CDR3: CASRPLAGVINTEAFF
J: TRBJ1-1
size: -
V: TRBV27
length: 16

CDR3: CAWSDGSGPNIQYF
J: TRBJ2-4
size: -
V: TRBV30
length: 14

CDR3: CAWSVLGGDTEAFF
J: TRBJ1-1
size: -
V: TRBV30
length: 14

CDR3: CAWSPGLDYYEQYF
J: TRBJ2-7
size: -
V: TRBV30
length: 14

CDR3: CASSFGLAGGDTGELFF
J: TRBJ2-2
size: -
V: TRBV5-1
length: 17

CDR3: CASRTGQNTGELFF
J: TRBJ2-2
size: -
V: TRBV27
length: 14

CDR3: CASSYPRIAGYNEQFF
J: TRBJ2-1
size: -
V: TRBV6-2/TRBV6-3
length: 16

CDR3: CASSLALGGDNEQFF
J: TRBJ2-1
size: -
V: TRBV5-4
length: 15

CDR3: CASSPTSGSHEQYF
J: TRBJ2-7
size: -
V: TRBV5-5
length: 14

CDR3: CASRRGLQETQYF
J: TRBJ2-5
size: -
V: TRBV6-6
length: 13

CDR3: CPGSAPRRETGAGGDDEQYF
J: TRBJ2-7
size: -
V: TRBV22-1
length: 20

CDR3: CASSSLGTSGFNEQFF
J: TRBJ2-1
size: -
V: TRBV7-2
length: 16

CDR3: CASSTGQGANTEAFF
J: TRBJ1-1
size: once
V: TRBV28
length: 15

CDR3: CASSGTGGNQPQHF
J: TRBJ1-5
size: few
V: TRBV25-1
length: 14

CDR3: CASSRIVEQQFF
J: TRBJ2-1
size: -
V: TRBV7-2
length: 12

CDR3: CASSFSAGANVLTF
J: TRBJ2-6
size: -
V: TRBV7-3
length: 14

CDR3: CASSRRQATEAFF
J: TRBJ1-1
size: -
V: TRBV9
length: 13

CDR3: CASSVKTLSGSTYNEQFF
J: TRBJ2-1
size: -
V: TRBV10-1
length: 18

CDR3: CAWNVYLGGTDTQYF
J: TRBJ2-3
size: -
V: TRBV30
length: 15